The entry below gives a single T cell receptor (beta chain) sequence along with its context. This record comes from a study of blood T cell repertoires in COVID-19. About the research overall: COVID-19 samples collected from the United States, Italy and Spain covered acute and convalescent phases. The analysed material was cDNA or gDNA that came from T cells, B-cell-depleted T cells, or PBMCs.

The CDR3 runs to 13 residues. Trimming removed 4 bases from V and 4 bases from J, with 11 bases in between. Germline V lookup: CDR1 LGHDT, CDR2 YNNKEL (reference sequence). Per the original methods: It was from reference gene primer amplification that nucleated cell counts were estimated. Profiled with immunoSEQ multiplex PCR; TCRdb holds only in-frame clones, not every one. That table supplies the V and J calls and clone size; D and trimming were determined from the DNA. This sample has fewer than 200,000 clones; less than 90% occur once, and the top ten carry roughly 25%. The chain is built from TRBV3-1 (or the pseudogene TRBV3-2) and TRBJ2-7; no reliable D call. The sequencing sample was made of peripheral blood. The clonotype comes from a man between 60 and 75 years old with acute or convalescent COVID-19. The CDR3 nucleotides read TGTGCCAGCAGCCTCGCTAGTGGTTACGAGCAGTACTTC. Protein product: CASSLASGYEQYF.